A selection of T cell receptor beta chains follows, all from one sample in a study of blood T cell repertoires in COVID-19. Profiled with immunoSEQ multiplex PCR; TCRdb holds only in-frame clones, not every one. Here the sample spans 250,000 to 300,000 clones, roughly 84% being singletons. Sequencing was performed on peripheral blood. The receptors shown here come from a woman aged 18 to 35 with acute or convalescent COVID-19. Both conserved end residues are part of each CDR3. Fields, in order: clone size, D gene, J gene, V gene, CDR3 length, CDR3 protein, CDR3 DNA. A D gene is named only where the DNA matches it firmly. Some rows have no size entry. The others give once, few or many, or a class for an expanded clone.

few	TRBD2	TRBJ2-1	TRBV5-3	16	CARSFSAGDSYNEQFF	TGTGCCAGAAGCTTTTCAGCGGGGGACTCCTACAATGAGCAGTTCTTC
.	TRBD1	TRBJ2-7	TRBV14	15	CASSPGTVRGYEQYF	TGTGCCAGCAGCCCAGGGACAGTCAGAGGATACGAGCAGTACTTC
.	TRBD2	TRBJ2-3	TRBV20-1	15	CSASPSGIGTDTQYF	TGCAGTGCTAGTCCTAGCGGGATTGGAACAGATACGCAGTATTTT
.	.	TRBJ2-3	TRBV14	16	CASSQVYGGSSDTQYF	TGTGCCAGCAGCCAAGTGTACGGGGGTTCTTCAGATACGCAGTATTTT
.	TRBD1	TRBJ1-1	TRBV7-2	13	CASSPTGSTEAFF	TGTGCCAGCAGCCCGACAGGGTCCACTGAAGCTTTCTTT
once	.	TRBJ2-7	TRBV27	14	CAIVGRRRPYEQYF	TGTGCCATCGTTGGCAGGCGCCGTCCCTACGAGCAGTACTTC
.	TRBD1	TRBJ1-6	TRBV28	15	CASRLQGALFSPLHF	TGTGCCAGCAGGCTACAGGGGGCGCTTTTCTCACCCCTCCACTTT
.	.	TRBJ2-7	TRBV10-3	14	CAISELEDSYEQYF	TGTGCCATCAGTGAGCTGGAGGACTCCTACGAGCAGTACTTC
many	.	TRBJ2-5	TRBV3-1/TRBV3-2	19	CASSQDLWRNPVGGETQYF	TGTGCCAGCAGCCAAGATTTATGGAGGAACCCCGTGGGGGGAGAGACCCAGTACTTC
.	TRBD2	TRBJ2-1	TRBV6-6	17	CASSPGLAGGNGNEQFF	TGTGCCAGCAGTCCCGGACTAGCGGGAGGGAACGGCAATGAGCAGTTCTTC
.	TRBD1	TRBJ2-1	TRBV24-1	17	CATSDLGQGDSYNEQFF	TGTGCCACCAGTGATTTGGGACAGGGGGACTCCTACAATGAGCAGTTCTTC
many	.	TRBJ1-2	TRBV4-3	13	CASSQEQPYGYTF	TGCGCCAGCAGCCAAGAACAGCCTTATGGCTACACCTTC
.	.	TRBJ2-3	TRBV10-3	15	CAISHGGTSTDTQYF	TGTGCCATCAGTCACGGCGGGACTAGCACAGATACGCAGTATTTT
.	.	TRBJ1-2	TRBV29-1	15	CSVEDLAGALRGYTF	TGCAGCGTTGAAGATCTAGCGGGCGCCTTGAGGGGCTACACCTTC
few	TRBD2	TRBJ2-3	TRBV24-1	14	CATTSGRVTDTQYF	TGTGCCACGACTAGCGGGAGGGTAACAGATACGCAGTATTTT
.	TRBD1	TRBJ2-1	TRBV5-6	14	CASSRGQGAFEQFF	TGTGCCAGCAGCAGGGGACAGGGGGCTTTTGAGCAGTTCTTC
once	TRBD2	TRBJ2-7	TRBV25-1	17	CASSPSSGRGGAYEQYF	TGTGCCAGCAGTCCTAGTAGCGGGAGGGGGGGAGCGTACGAGCAGTACTTC
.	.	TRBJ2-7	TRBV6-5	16	CASSYGAGEQPYEQYF	TGTGCCAGCAGTTACGGCGCGGGCGAACAGCCCTACGAGCAGTACTTC
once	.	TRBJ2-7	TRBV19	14	CASSGTGSVYEQYF	TGTGCCAGTAGTGGTACCGGGAGTGTGTACGAGCAGTACTTC